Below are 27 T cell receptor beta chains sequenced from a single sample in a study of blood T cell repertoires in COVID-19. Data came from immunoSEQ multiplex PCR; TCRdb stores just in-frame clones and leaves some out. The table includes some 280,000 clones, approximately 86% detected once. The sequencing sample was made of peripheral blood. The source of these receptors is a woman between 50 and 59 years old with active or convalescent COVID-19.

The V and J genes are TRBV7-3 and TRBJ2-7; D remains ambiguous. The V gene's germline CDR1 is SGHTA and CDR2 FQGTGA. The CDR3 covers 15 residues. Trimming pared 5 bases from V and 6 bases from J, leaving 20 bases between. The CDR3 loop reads CASSPYFSTLSEQYF. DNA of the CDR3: TGTGCCAGCAGCCCATACTTCTCAACTCTATCCGAGCAGTACTTC.

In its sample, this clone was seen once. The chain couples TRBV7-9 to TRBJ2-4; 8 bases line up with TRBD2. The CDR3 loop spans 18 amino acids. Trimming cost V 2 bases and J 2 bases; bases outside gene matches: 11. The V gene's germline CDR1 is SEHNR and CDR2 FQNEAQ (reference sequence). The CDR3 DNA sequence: TGTGCCAGCAGCTTATCCGCAACGGGAGGGCCATCCAAAAACATTCAGTACTTC. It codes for CASSLSATGGPSKNIQYF. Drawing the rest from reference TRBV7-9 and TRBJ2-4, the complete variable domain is DTGVSQNPRHKITKRGQNVTFRCDPISEHNRLYWYRQTLGQGPEFLTYFQNEAQLEKSRLLSDRFSAERPKGSFSTLEIQRTEQGDSAMYLCASSLSATGGPSKNIQYFGAGTRLSVL.

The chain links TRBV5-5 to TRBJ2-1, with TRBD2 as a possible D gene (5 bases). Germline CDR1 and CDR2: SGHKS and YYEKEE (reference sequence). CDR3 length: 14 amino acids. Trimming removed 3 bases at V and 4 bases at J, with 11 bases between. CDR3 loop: CASSSPGVYNEQFF. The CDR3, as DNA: TGTGCCAGCAGCTCACCCGGGGTTTACAATGAGCAGTTCTTC.

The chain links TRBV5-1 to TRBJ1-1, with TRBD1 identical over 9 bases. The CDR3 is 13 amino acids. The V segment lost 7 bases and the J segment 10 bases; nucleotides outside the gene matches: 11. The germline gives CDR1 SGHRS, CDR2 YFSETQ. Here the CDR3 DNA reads TGCGCCAGCGCGGGGACAGGGAGGGGTGGAGCTTTCTTT. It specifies CASAGTGRGGAFF.

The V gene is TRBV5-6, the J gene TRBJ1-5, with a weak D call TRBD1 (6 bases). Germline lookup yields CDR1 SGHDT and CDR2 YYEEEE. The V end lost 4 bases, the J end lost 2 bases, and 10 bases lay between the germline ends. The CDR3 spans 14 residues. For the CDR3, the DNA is TGTGCCAGCAGCCGCTGGACAGGCAATCAGCCCCAGCATTTT. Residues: CASSRWTGNQPQHF.

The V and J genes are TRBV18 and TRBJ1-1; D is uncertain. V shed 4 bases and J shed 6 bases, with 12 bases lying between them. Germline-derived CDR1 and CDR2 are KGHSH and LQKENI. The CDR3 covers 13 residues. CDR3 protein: CASSRTVGSEAFF. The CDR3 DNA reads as TGTGCCAGCTCACGGACTGTGGGGTCTGAAGCTTTCTTT.

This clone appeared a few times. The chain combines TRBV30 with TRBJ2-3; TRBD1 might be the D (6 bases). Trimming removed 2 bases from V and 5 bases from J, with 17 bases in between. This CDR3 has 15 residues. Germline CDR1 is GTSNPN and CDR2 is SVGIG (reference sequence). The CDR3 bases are TGTGCCTGGAGTCACGGACAGACCCTAGGAGATACGCAGTATTTT. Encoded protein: CAWSHGQTLGDTQYF. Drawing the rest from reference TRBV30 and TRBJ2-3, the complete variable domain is SQTIHQWPATLVQPVGSPLSLECTVEGTSNPNLYWYRQAAGRGLQLLFYSVGIGQISSEVPQNLSASRPQDRQFILSSKKLLLSDSGFYLCAWSHGQTLGDTQYFGPGTRLTVL.

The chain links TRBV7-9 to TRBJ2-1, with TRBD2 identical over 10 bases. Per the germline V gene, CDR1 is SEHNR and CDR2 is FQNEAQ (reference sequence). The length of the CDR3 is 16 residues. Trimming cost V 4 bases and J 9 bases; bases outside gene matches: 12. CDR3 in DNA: TGTGCCAGCAGCTCCCCAAGCGGGAGGGTTAGCAGTGAGCAGTTCTTC. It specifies CASSSPSGRVSSEQFF.

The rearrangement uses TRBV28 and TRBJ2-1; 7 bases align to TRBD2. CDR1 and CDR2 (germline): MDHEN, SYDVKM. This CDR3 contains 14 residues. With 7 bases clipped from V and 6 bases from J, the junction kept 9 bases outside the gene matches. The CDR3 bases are TGTGCCAGCATCTCCGCGGGAGAGGGCAATGAGCAGTTCTTC. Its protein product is CASISAGEGNEQFF. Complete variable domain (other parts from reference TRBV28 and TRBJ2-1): DVKVTQSSRYLVKRTGEKVFLECVQDMDHENMFWYRQDPGLGLRLIYFSYDVKMKEKGDIPEGYSVSREKKERFSLILESASTNQTSMYLCASISAGEGNEQFFGPGTRLTVL.

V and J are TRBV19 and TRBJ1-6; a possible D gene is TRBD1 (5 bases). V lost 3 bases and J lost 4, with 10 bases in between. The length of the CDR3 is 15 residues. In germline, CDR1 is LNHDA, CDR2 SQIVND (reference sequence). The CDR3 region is CASSIGRGYNSPLHF. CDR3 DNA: TGTGCCAGTAGTATCGGACGGGGGTATAATTCACCCCTCCACTTT.

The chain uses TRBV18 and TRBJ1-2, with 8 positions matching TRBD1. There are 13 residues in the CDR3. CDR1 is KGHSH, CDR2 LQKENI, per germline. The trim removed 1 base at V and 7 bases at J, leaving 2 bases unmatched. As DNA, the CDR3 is TGTGCCAGCTCACCACTGGGGACAGGTGGCTACACCTTC. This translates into CASSPLGTGGYTF.

CDR3 amino acids: CASSSDRGAEEETQYF. CDR3 sequence (DNA): TGTGCCAGTAGTAGCGACAGGGGAGCGGAGGAAGAGACCCAGTACTTC. This chain uses TRBV19 with TRBJ2-5, with TRBD1 matching 8 bases. J was trimmed by 3 bases and V by 4 bases; bases with no gene match: 10. CDR1 is LNHDA, CDR2 SQIVND, per germline (reference sequence). This CDR3 region has 16 residues.

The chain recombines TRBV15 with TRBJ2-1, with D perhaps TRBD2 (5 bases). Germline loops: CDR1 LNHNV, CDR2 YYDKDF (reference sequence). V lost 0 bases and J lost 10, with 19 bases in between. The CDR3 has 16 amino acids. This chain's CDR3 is CATSRDRGGLPTEQFF. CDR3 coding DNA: TGTGCCACCAGCAGAGACCGCGGAGGCCTACCCACGGAGCAGTTCTTC.

The CDR3 protein is CSVDTAGSDGQYF. Written as DNA, the CDR3 is TGCAGCGTCGATACGGCGGGGTCCGACGGACAGTACTTC. The genes are TRBV29-1 and TRBJ2-7, with TRBD2 as a possible D gene (6 bases). This CDR3 spans 13 amino acids. From germline, CDR1 is SQVTM and CDR2 ANQGSEA. Trimming removed 6 bases from V and 10 bases from J, with 22 bases in between.

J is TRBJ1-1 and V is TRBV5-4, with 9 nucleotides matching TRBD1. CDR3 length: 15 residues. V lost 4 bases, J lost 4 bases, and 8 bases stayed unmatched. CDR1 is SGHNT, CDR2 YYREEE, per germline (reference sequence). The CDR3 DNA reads TGTGCCAGCAGCCTACAGGGGGCGCAGAGCACTGAAGCTTTCTTT. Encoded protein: CASSLQGAQSTEAFF.

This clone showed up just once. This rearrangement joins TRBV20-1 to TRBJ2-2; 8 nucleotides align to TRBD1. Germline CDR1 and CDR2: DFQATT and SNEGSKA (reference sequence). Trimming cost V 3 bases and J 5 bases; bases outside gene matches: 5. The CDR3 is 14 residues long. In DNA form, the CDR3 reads TGCAGTGCTAGTAAAACAGGGGGGACCGGGGAGCTGTTTTTT. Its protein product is CSASKTGGTGELFF.

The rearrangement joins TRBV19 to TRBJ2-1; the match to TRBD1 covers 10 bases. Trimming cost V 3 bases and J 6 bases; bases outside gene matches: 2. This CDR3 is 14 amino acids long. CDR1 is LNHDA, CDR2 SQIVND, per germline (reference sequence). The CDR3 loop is CASSIGTGANEQFF. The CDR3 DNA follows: TGTGCCAGTAGTATTGGGACAGGGGCCAATGAGCAGTTCTTC.

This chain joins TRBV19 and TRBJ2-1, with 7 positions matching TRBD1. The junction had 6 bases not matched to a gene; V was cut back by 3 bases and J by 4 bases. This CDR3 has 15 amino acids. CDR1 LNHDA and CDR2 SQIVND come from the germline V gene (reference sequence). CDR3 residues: CASSITDREYNEQFF. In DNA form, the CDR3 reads TGTGCCAGTAGTATTACAGACAGGGAATACAATGAGCAGTTCTTC.

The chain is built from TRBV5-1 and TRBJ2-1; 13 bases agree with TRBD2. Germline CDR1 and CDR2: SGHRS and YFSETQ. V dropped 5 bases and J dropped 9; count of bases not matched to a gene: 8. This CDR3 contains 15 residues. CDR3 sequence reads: CASRTGTSGMGEQFF. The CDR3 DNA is TGCGCCAGCAGAACCGGGACTAGCGGGATGGGTGAGCAGTTCTTC.

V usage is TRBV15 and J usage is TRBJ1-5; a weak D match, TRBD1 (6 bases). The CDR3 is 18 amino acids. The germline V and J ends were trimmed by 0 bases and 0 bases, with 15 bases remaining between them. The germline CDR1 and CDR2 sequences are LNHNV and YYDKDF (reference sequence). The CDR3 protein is CATSRDSPQGFSNQPQHF. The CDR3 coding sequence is TGTGCCACCAGCAGAGACTCGCCACAGGGTTTTAGCAATCAGCCCCAGCATTTT.

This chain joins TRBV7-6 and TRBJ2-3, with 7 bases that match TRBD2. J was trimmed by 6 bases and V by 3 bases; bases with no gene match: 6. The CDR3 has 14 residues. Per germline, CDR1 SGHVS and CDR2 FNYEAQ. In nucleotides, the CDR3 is TGTGCCAGCAGCTTGGCGGGAGCGGCGGATACGCAGTATTTT. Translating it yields CASSLAGAADTQYF. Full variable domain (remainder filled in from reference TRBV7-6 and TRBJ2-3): GAGVSQSPRYKVTKRGQDVALRCDPISGHVSLYWYRQALGQGPEFLTYFNYEAQQDKSGLPNDRFSAERPEGSISTLTIQRTEQRDSAMYRCASSLAGAADTQYFGPGTRLTVL.

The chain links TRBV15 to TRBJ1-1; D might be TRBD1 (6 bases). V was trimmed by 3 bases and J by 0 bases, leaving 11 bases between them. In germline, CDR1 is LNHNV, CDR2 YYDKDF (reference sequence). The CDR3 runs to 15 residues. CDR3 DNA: TGTGCCACCAGCAGCAGGACAGCCATGAACACTGAAGCTTTCTTT. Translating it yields CATSSRTAMNTEAFF.

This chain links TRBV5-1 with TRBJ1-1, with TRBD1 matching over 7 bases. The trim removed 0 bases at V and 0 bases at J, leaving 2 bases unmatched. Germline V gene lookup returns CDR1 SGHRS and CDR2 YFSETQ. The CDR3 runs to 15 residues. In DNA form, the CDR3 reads TGCGCCAGCAGCTTGGAAGGGACAGTGAACACTGAAGCTTTCTTT. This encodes CASSLEGTVNTEAFF.

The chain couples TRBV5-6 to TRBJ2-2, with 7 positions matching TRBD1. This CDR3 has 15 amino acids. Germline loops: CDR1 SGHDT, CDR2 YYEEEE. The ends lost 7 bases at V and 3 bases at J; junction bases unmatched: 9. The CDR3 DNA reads TGTGCCAGCTCAGCTTACGGGACAGACACCGGGGAGCTGTTTTTT. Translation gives CASSAYGTDTGELFF.

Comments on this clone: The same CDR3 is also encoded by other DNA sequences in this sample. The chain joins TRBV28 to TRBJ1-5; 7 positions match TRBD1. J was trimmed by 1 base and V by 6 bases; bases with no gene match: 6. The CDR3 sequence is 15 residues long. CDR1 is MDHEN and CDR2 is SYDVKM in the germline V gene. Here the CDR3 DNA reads TGTGCCAGCAGCCAACGACAGGGAAGCAATCAGCCCCAGCATTTT. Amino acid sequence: CASSQRQGSNQPQHF.

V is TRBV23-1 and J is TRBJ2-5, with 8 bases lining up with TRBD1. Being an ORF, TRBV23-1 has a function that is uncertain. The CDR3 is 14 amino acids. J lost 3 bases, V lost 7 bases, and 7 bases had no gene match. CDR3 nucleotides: TGCGCCAGCATTTGGACAGGGCAAAAAGAGACCCAGTACTTC. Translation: CASIWTGQKETQYF.

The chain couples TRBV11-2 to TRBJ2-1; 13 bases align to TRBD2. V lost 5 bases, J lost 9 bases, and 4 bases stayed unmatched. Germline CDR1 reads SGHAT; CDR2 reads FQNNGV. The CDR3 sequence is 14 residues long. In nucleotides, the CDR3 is TGTGCCAGCAGCCCCACTAGCGGGAGGGGTGAGCAGTTCTTC. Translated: CASSPTSGRGEQFF.